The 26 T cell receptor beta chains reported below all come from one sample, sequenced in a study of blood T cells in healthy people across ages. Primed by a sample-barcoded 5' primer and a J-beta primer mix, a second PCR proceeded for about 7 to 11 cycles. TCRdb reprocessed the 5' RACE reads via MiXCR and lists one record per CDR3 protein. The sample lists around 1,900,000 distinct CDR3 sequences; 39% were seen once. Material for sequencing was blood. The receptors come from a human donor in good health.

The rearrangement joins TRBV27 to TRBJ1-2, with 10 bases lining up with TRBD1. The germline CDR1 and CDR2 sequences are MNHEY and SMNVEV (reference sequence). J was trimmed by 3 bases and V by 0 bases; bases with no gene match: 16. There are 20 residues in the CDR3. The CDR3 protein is CASSLSIRGTGAFEDYGYTF. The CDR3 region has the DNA TGTGCCAGCAGTTTATCGATTAGGGGGACAGGGGCCTTCGAGGACTATGGCTACACCTTC.

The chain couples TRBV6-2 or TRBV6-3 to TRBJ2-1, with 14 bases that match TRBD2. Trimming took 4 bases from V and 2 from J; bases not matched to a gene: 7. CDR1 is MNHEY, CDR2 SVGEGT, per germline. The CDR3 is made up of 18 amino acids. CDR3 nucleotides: TGTGCCAGCAGTTCGTGGACTAGCGGGGGGCCAACCTACAATGAGCAGTTCTTC. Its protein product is CASSSWTSGGPTYNEQFF.

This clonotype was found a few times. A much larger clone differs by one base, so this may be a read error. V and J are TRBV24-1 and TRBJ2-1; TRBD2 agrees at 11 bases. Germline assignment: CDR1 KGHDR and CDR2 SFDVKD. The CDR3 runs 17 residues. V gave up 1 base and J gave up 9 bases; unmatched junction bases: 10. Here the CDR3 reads CATSDFLGTSGKGEQFF. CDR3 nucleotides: TGTGCCACCAGTGATTTTTTGGGGACTAGCGGTAAGGGTGAGCAGTTCTTC.

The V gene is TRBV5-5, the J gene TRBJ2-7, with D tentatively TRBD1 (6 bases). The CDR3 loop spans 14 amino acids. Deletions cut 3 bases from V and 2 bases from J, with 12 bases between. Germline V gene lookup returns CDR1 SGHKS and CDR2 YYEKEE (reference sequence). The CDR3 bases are TGTGCCAGCAGCTCCCGCAGGGGAACCTACGAGCAGTACTTC. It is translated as CASSSRRGTYEQYF.

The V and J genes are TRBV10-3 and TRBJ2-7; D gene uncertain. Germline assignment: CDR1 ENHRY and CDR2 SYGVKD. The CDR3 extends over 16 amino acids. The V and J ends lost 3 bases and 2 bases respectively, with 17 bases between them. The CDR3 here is CAISDLTWVSPYEQYF. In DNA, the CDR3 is TGTGCCATCAGTGACCTAACGTGGGTGTCTCCCTACGAGCAGTACTTC.

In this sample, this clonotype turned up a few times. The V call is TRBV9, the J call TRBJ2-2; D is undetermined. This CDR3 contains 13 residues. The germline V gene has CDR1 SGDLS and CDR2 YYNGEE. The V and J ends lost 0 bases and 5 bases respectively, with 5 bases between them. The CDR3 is CASSVGRTGELFF. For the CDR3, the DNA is TGTGCCAGCAGCGTAGGGCGTACCGGGGAGCTGTTTTTT.

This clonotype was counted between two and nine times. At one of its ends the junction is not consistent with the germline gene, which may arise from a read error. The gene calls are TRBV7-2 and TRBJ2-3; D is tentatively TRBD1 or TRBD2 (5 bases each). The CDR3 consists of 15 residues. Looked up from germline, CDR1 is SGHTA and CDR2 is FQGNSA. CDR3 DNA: TGTGCCAGCAGCTTAGGGGGAGTGAACACAGGTACGCAGTATTTT. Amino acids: CASSLGGVNTGTQYF.

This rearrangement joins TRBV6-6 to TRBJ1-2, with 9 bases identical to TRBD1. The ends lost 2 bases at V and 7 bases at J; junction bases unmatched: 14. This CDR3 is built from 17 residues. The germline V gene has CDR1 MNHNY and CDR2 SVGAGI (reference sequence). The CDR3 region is CASSYVPGQGYTGGYTF. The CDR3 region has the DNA TGTGCCAGCAGTTACGTCCCCGGACAGGGGTATACGGGTGGCTACACCTTC.

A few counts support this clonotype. CDR3 DNA sequence: TGTGCCAGCCCCAAGCGGGGGCCCGAAGACGCTGAAGCTTTCTTT. This sequence encodes CASPKRGPEDAEAFF. The gene calls are TRBV21-1 and TRBJ1-1. TRBV21-1 is termed a pseudogene. This CDR3 region has 15 residues.

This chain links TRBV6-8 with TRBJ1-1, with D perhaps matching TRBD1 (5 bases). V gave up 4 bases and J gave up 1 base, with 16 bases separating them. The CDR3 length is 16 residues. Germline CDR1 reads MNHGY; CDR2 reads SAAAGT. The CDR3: CASSSQWGPPNTEAFF. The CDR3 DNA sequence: TGTGCCAGCAGTTCGCAGTGGGGACCGCCGAACACTGAAGCTTTCTTT.

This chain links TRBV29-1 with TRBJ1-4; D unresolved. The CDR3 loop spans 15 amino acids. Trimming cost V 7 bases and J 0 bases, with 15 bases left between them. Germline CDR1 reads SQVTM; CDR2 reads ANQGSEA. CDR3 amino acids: CSAARDHATNEKLFF. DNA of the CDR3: TGCAGCGCCGCTAGGGATCATGCAACTAATGAAAAACTGTTTTTT.

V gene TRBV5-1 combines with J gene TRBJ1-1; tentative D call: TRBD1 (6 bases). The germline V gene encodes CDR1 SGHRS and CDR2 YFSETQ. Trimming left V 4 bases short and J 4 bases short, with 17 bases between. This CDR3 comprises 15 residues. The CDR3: CASSPSGGGSTEAFF. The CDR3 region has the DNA TGCGCCAGCAGCCCGAGTGGGGGCGGGAGCACTGAAGCTTTCTTT.

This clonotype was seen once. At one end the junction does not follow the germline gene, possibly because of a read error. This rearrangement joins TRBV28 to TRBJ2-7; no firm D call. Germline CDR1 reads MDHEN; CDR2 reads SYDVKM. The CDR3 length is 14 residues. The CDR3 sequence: CASSPQPITYEQYF. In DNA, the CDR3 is TGTGCCAGCAGCCCTCAGCCTATTACCTACGAACAGTACTTC.

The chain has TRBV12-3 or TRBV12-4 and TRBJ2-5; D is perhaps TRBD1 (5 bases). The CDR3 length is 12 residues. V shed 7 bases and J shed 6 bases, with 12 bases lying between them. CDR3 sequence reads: CASNQGSQTQYF. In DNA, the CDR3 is TGTGCCAGCAACCAGGGATCGCAGACCCAGTACTTC.

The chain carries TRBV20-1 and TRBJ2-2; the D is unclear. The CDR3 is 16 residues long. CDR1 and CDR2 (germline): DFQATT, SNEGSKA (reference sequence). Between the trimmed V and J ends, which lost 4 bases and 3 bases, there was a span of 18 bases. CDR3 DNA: TGCAGTGCTACGTCCGGTCCGCTCTTGGACACCGGGGAGCTGTTTTTT. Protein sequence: CSATSGPLLDTGELFF.

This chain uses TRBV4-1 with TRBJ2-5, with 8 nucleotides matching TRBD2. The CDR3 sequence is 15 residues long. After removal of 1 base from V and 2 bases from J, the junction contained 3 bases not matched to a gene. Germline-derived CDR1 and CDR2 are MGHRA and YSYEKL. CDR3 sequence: CASSQAAGAQETQYF. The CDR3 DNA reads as TGCGCCAGCAGCCAAGCAGCGGGGGCACAAGAGACCCAGTACTTC.

The CDR3: CASSETKAGGYTF. In nucleotides, the CDR3 is TGTGCCAGCAGTGAAACTAAAGCCGGGGGCTACACCTTC. J is TRBJ1-2 and V is TRBV6-1, with unresolved D. The CDR3 is made up of 13 amino acids. Trimming left V 2 bases short and J 8 bases short, with 12 bases between. Germline V gene sequence: CDR1 MNHNS, CDR2 SASEGT.

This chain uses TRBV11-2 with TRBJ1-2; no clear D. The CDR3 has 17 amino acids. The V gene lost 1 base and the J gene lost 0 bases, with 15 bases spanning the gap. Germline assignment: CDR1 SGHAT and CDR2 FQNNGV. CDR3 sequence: CASSLGRGATANYGYTF. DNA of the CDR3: TGTGCCAGCAGCTTAGGGCGGGGAGCCACAGCTAACTATGGCTACACCTTC.

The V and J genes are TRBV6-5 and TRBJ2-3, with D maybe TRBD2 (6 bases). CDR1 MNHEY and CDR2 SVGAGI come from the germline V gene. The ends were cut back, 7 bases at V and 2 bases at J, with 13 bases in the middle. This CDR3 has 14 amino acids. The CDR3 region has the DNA TGTGCCAGCAAGTCAGCGGGCTTCACAGATACGCAGTATTTT. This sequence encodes CASKSAGFTDTQYF.

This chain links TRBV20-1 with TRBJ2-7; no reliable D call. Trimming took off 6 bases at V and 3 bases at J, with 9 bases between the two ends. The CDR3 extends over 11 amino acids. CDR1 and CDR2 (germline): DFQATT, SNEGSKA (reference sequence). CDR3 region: CSAPALYEQYF. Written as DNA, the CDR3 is TGCAGTGCACCCGCCCTCTACGAGCAGTACTTC.

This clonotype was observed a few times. CDR3 nucleotide sequence: TGTGCCAGCAGCGAAGGGACAGGGGGGGACGAGCAGTACTTC. Amino acid sequence: CASSEGTGGDEQYF. This sequence joins TRBV7-6 and TRBJ2-7; TRBD1 matches 11 bases. V lost 5 bases to trimming and J lost 5 bases; unmatched junction nucleotides: 5. CDR1 SGHVS and CDR2 FNYEAQ come from the germline V gene. The CDR3 has 14 amino acids. Supplemented by reference TRBV7-6 and TRBJ2-7, the full variable domain reads GAGVSQSPRYKVTKRGQDVALRCDPISGHVSLYWYRQALGQGPEFLTYFNYEAQQDKSGLPNDRFSAERPEGSISTLTIQRTEQRDSAMYRCASSEGTGGDEQYFGPGTRLTVT.

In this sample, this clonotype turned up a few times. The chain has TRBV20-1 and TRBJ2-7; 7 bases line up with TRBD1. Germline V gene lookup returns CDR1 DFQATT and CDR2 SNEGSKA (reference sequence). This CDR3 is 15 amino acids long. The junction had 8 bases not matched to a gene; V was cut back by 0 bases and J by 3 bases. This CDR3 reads CSARDERDSYYEQYF. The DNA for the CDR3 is TGCAGTGCTAGAGATGAGAGGGACAGCTACTACGAGCAGTACTTC.

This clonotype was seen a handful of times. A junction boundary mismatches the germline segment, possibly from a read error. The CDR3 loop reads CNARDLEGRRSAQFF. Written as DNA, the CDR3 is TGCAATGCTAGAGATCTTGAAGGGAGACGCTCGGCGCAGTTCTTC. This chain uses TRBV20-1 with TRBJ2-1, with a tentative D call TRBD2 (5 bases). Germline V gives CDR1 DFQATT, CDR2 SNEGSKA (reference sequence). There are 15 residues in the CDR3.

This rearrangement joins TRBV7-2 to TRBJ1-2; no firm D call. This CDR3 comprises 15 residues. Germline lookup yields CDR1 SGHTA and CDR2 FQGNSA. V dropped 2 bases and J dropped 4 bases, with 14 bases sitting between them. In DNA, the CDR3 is TGTGCCAGCAGCTTATCTCCGGGGAGGAGCTATGGCTACACCTTC. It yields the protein CASSLSPGRSYGYTF. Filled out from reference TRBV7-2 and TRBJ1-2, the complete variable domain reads GAGVSQSPSNKVTEKGKDVELRCDPISGHTALYWYRQSLGQGLEFLIYFQGNSAPDKSGLPSDRFSAERTGGSVSTLTIQRTQQEDSAVYLCASSLSPGRSYGYTFGSGTRLTVV.

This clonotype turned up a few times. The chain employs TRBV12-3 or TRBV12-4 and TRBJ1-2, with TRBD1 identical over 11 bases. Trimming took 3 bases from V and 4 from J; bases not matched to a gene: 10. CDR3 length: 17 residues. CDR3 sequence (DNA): TGTGCCAGCAGTTTGTGGGGACAGGGGGACCTGTCCTATGGCTACACCTTC. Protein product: CASSLWGQGDLSYGYTF.

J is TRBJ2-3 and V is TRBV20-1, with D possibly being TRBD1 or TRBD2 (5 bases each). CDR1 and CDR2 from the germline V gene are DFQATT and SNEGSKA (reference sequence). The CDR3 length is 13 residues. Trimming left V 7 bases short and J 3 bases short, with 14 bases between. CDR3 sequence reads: CSVGDRLTDTQYF. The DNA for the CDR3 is TGCAGTGTCGGGGACCGACTAACAGATACGCAGTATTTT.